This T cell receptor (beta chain) was profiled in a study of blood T cells in healthy people across ages. Whole-study context: About one barcoded beta molecule per two T cells was the capture yield of template switching.

A second about 7 to 12 cycle PCR used barcoded and J-beta primers. A single record per CDR3 protein comes from TCRdb applying MiXCR to the 5' RACE reads. Altogether under 1 million distinct CDR3 sequences are present, under 55% being singletons, with the ten largest covering approximately 20%. Findings and caveats of the study: Unknown CMV status may confound age-related changes in expanded clones. A roughly linear fall in TCR beta diversity per million T cells was seen with increasing age. As naive T cell percentage varied, TCR beta diversity correlated strongly with it.

The CDR3 has 16 residues. CDR1 and CDR2 (germline): SEHNR, FQNEAQ (reference sequence). As regards this clonotype: The antigen is undetermined.

The TCR comes from a man aged 55 to 70 in good health. This chain uses TRBV7-9 with TRBJ2-7, with 10 bases identical to TRBD2. The J call may be in error: the DNA end matches TRBJ2-5 better. Sample: blood. CDR3 in amino acids: CASSPRRLAGERTQYF. Here the CDR3 DNA reads TGTGCCAGCAGCCCCCGCCGGCTAGCGGGGGAACGGACCCAGTACTTC.